This T cell receptor (beta chain) stems from a study of T cells in Graves' hyperthyroidism and ophthalmopathy. Germline CDR1 reads SNHLY; CDR2 reads FYNNEI. V was clipped by 8 bases and J by 6 bases, with 8 bases between them. There are 12 residues in the CDR3. This clonotype showed up many times. Its matching antigen is unknown. RNA transcripts provided the source from which TCR beta CDR3 regions were amplified. Primed by the HTBI set, a first-round RT-PCR was run on the TCR CDR3. Each CDR3 protein is one row after TCRdb ran MiXCR on the multiplex PCR reads. The table includes approximately 410,000 distinct CDR3 sequences, approximately 14% detected once. Regarding the study as a whole: Blood held most thyroid clonotypes expanded above 0.001 frequency.

Lactation, pregnancy, other autoimmune disease or uncontrolled infection led to exclusion of patients. Extraction of PBMCs used approximately 10 ml of fresh peripheral blood. This chain links TRBV2 with TRBJ1-6; D perhaps matches TRBD1 (5 bases). The TCR sequence derives from a man between 18 and 29 years old with Graves' ophthalmopathy. The sample taken for sequencing was blood. The CDR3 loop is CASRQGNSPLHF. The CDR3 DNA is TGTGCCAGCCGTCAGGGTAATTCACCCCTCCACTTT. Drawing the rest from reference TRBV2 and TRBJ1-6, the complete variable domain is EPEVTQTPSHQVTQMGQEVILRCVPISNHLYFYWYRQILGQKVEFLVSFYNNEISEKSEIFDDQFSVERPDGSNFTLKIRSTKLEDSAMYFCASRQGNSPLHFGNGTRLTVT.